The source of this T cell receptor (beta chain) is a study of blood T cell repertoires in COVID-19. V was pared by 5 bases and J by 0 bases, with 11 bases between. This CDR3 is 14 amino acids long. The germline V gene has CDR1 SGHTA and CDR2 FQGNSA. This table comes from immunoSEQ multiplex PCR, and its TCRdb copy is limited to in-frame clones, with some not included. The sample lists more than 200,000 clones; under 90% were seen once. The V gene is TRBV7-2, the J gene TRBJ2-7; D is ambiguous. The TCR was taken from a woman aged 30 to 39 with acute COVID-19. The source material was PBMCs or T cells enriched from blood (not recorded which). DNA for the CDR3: TGTGCCAGCAGCGTCAGTGATACCTCCTACGAGCAGTACTTC. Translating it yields CASSVSDTSYEQYF.